This is a list of T cell receptor beta chains from one sample in a study of T-cell reconstitution after alpha-beta-depleted transplantation in children. TCRdb processed the PCR reads anew with MiXCR; each CDR3 protein has one entry. Altogether approximately 350,000 distinct CDR3 sequences are present, less than 15% being singletons, with the ten largest covering about 4%. The material was PBMCs, obtained from the stem cell graft. These receptors came from a human donor who donated a stem cell graft to a child with Fanconi anemia. Both conserved end residues are part of each CDR3. D genes are given only for firm matches. Not all rows give a size; the values are once, few, many and, for expanded clones, a class.

clone_size d_call j_call v_call cdr3_nt cdr3_aa
- - TRBJ2-4 TRBV7-2 TGTGCCAGCAGCTCGGCCGGGAGTGCCAAAAACATTCAGTACTTC CASSSAGSAKNIQYF
few - TRBJ2-3 TRBV7-8 TGTGCCAGCAGCCCACGAGCGAGCCCCACAGATACGCAGTATTTT CASSPRASPTDTQYF
few - TRBJ1-2 TRBV6-5 TGTGCCAGCAGGGAAAACATCTATGGCTACACCTTC CASRENIYGYTF
- TRBD1 TRBJ1-1 TRBV20-1 TGCAGTGCTAGCACGGACAGGGGGTTGGGAACTGAAGCTTTCTTT CSASTDRGLGTEAFF
- - TRBJ1-2 TRBV5-5 TGTGCCAGCAGCTGGGGGACTCCAGGCTACACCTTC CASSWGTPGYTF
- - TRBJ2-2 TRBV29-1 TGCAGCGTTACCCGGGGAGGGGGTGGAACCGGGGAGCTGTTTTTT CSVTRGGGGTGELFF
many - TRBJ2-1 TRBV12-3/TRBV12-4 TGTGCCAGCACCGCGGTGGGGCAGATAATATACAATGAGCAGTTCTTC CASTAVGQIIYNEQFF
few TRBD2 TRBJ2-2 TRBV5-1 TGCGCCAGCAGTTACTCCGGGACTAGCCTCACCGGGGAGCTGTTTTTT CASSYSGTSLTGELFF
many - TRBJ2-3 TRBV18 TGTGCCAGCTCACCAGCAGGTGATACGCAGTATTTT CASSPAGDTQYF
many TRBD1 TRBJ2-7 TRBV7-9 TGTGCCAGCAGCTCGACAGGGGCAGTAATCGAGCAGTACTTC CASSSTGAVIEQYF
- - TRBJ1-5 TRBV6-5 TGTGCCAGCAGTTACTCCTGGGGGGGAAATCAGCCCCAGCATTTT CASSYSWGGNQPQHF
- TRBD2 TRBJ2-5 TRBV20-1 TGCAGTGCTAGTGAGGGAGGCCTAGCGGGACAAGAGACCCAGTACTTC CSASEGGLAGQETQYF
many TRBD2 TRBJ2-3 TRBV29-1 TGCAGCGTAGGCACCAGCGGGGAGAGCACAGATACGCAGTATTTT CSVGTSGESTDTQYF
many TRBD2 TRBJ2-1 TRBV12-3/TRBV12-4 TGTGCCAGCAGTAACTCAGCGGGGGGGGTCTACAATGAGCAGTTCTTC CASSNSAGGVYNEQFF
- - TRBJ1-1 TRBV20-1 TGCAGTGCTAGCGCGATGACGAACACTGAAGCTTTCTTT CSASAMTNTEAFF
many TRBD1 TRBJ2-1 TRBV5-8 TGTGCCAGCAGCTTGTGGGACAGGACCTACAATGAGCAGTTCTTC CASSLWDRTYNEQFF
- - TRBJ1-5 TRBV30 TGTGCCTGGAATCACGCAGGGGCGGGAAGCAATCAGCCCCAGCATTTT CAWNHAGAGSNQPQHF
few TRBD1 TRBJ1-2 TRBV9 TGTGCCAGCAGCGTAGTGGACAGGGCCGGCTACACCTTC CASSVVDRAGYTF
many - TRBJ2-7 TRBV4-1 TGCGCCAGCAGCCAAGAACGGGAGCACGAGCAGTACTTC CASSQEREHEQYF
- TRBD1 TRBJ1-1 TRBV14 TGTGCCAGCAGCCAAGTTCCAGGGGGGGTCGGTTTCTTT CASSQVPGGVGFF
few - TRBJ2-3 TRBV5-1 TGCGCCAGCAGCTTGGAACAGGGTAGGGATACGCAGTATTTT CASSLEQGRDTQYF
few TRBD1 TRBJ2-2 TRBV3-1 TGTGCCAGCACCCAAACGGGACAGGGGGCCGCCGGGGAGCTGTTTTTT CASTQTGQGAAGELFF
many - TRBJ1-6 TRBV6-5 TGTGCCAGCAGTTACTCCAGGGATTCACCCCTCCACTTT CASSYSRDSPLHF
few - TRBJ1-5 TRBV30 TGTGCCTGGAGTGTACAGTTGAATCAGCCCCAGCATTTT CAWSVQLNQPQHF
few TRBD2 TRBJ2-5 TRBV28 TGTGCCAGCAGCTACACAGCGGGGGAGACCCAGTACTTC CASSYTAGETQYF
- TRBD2 TRBJ2-3 TRBV30 TGTGCCTGGAGTATGCTGGCGGGGGGGCCAGATACGCAGTATTTT CAWSMLAGGPDTQYF
few - TRBJ2-5 TRBV20-1 TGCAGTGCTCTTTATTCCGGGACGCAAGAGACCCAGTACTTC CSALYSGTQETQYF
many - TRBJ1-2 TRBV5-1 TGCGCCAGCAGCTTGTCCCCAGACCGGCTAGGGCTCTATGGCTACACCTTC CASSLSPDRLGLYGYTF
many - TRBJ1-5 TRBV6-2/TRBV6-3 TGTGCCAGCAGTTTTTTATCGAATAGCAATCAGCCCCAGCATTTT CASSFLSNSNQPQHF
many - TRBJ2-1 TRBV20-1 TGCAGTGCTAGACTTACACCGGGGGACTACAATGAGCAGTTCTTC CSARLTPGDYNEQFF
few - TRBJ1-1 TRBV19 TGTGCCAGTAACCAATTAACGGGCAGGAACACTGAAGCTTTCTTT CASNQLTGRNTEAFF